The 20 T cell receptor beta chains below all came from one sample that was sequenced in a study of vaccination and CD4 T cells after COVID-19. Treatment defined: 10-day PBMC culture with coronavirus spike peptide pools or control peptides (ViraFEST assay). The Oncomine TCR Beta short-read assay was applied to DNA of cultured CD4+ T cells. In TCRdb, the PCR reads were re-called with MiXCR into one record per CDR3 protein. The sample has around 26,000 distinct CDR3 sequences; less than 60% are singletons. Their recognized antigens are unknown. Here the sequenced sample was CD4+ T cells from blood, cultured in vitro, taken before SARS-CoV-2 vaccination. Receptors originate from a human donor who received a COVID-19 vaccine.

CDR3 bases: TGTGCCACCAGTGATTTGAGGACAGGGGGCTCCTACAATGAGCAGTTCTTC. This codes for CATSDLRTGGSYNEQFF. The V call is TRBV24-1, the J call TRBJ2-1; 10 bases match TRBD1. The CDR3 runs to 17 residues. CDR1 and CDR2 from the germline V gene are KGHDR and SFDVKD. The trim removed 0 bases at V and 0 bases at J, leaving 1 base unmatched.

This clonotype was recorded only once. CDR3 bases: TGTGCCAGTAGTACAGGGACAGGGGATGGCTACACCTTC. This encodes CASSTGTGDGYTF. V gene TRBV19 combines with J gene TRBJ1-2; 10 bases line up with TRBD1. With 4 bases clipped from V and 6 bases from J, the junction kept 2 bases outside the gene matches. Per germline, CDR1 LNHDA and CDR2 SQIVND (reference sequence). CDR3 length: 13 residues.

The V call is TRBV6-1, the J call TRBJ2-3; D is undetermined. Per the germline V gene, CDR1 is MNHNS and CDR2 is SASEGT. The CDR3 runs to 14 residues. The V gene lost 7 bases and the J gene lost 3 bases, with 14 bases spanning the gap. The CDR3 sequence is CASKAKTSTDTQYF. CDR3 sequence (DNA): TGTGCCAGCAAAGCTAAAACGAGTACAGATACGCAGTATTTT.

V is TRBV27 and J is TRBJ2-7; TRBD1 matches 7 bases. With V trimmed by 1 base and J by 5 bases, 5 bases remained unmatched. CDR1 and CDR2 (germline): MNHEY, SMNVEV (reference sequence). This CDR3 is 14 amino acids long. The CDR3 DNA reads TGTGCCAGCAGTTTATGGGACAGTCCAAACGAGCAGTACTTC. The encoded protein is CASSLWDSPNEQYF.

This clonotype was picked up a small number of times. V gene TRBV6-1 combines with J gene TRBJ2-5, with 7 bases matching TRBD1. CDR3 length equals 13 residues. With V trimmed by 6 bases and J by 3 bases, 4 bases remained unmatched. Germline CDR1 reads MNHNS; CDR2 reads SASEGT. CDR3 bases: TGTGCCAGCAGGGGGACAGCCGAAGAGACCCAGTACTTC. Protein sequence: CASRGTAEETQYF.

A word on this clonotype: Relative to the germline gene, one junction end is altered; a read error may explain this. The V call is TRBV20-1, the J call TRBJ2-7; 9 nucleotides align to TRBD1. CDR3 length: 16 amino acids. The germline V gene has CDR1 DFQATT and CDR2 SNEGSKA (reference sequence). CDR3 protein: CSAPRAGTGTPGERYF. CDR3 nucleotide sequence: TGCAGTGCTCCCCGGGCCGGGACAGGGACACCAGGGGAGCGGTACTTC.

The chain links TRBV27 to TRBJ1-4, with D hard to call. Trimming took off 2 bases at V and 6 bases at J, with 10 bases between the two ends. This CDR3 is 14 amino acids long. The V gene's germline CDR1 is MNHEY and CDR2 SMNVEV (reference sequence). Here the CDR3 reads CASSLPPTDEKLFF. CDR3 sequence (DNA): TGTGCCAGCAGTTTACCGCCAACAGATGAAAAACTGTTTTTT. Looking up the rest from reference TRBV27 and TRBJ1-4 gives the full variable domain: EAQVTQNPRYLITVTGKKLTVTCSQNMNHEYMSWYRQDPGLGLRQIYYSMNVEVTDKGDVPEGYKVSRKEKRNFPLILESPSPNQTSLYFCASSLPPTDEKLFFGSGTQLSVL.

The V and J genes are TRBV2 and TRBJ2-1, with unresolved D. The CDR3 contains 15 residues. V gave up 7 bases and J gave up 3 bases, with 16 bases separating them. Germline values: CDR1 SNHLY, CDR2 FYNNEI. The CDR3 coding sequence is TGTGCCAGCATTGTAGGGTCTGTGAGCTACAATGAGCAGTTCTTC. Translation gives CASIVGSVSYNEQFF.

The chain employs TRBV25-1 and TRBJ2-5; a possible D gene is TRBD1 (6 bases). V was pared by 8 bases and J by 1 base, with 14 bases between. The CDR3 sequence is 14 residues long. Germline V lookup: CDR1 MGHDK, CDR2 SYGVNS. The CDR3, as DNA: TGTGCCAGCGGACGCCGGACAGCCCAAGAGACCCAGTACTTC. Translation gives CASGRRTAQETQYF.

The chain joins TRBV5-4 to TRBJ1-3; no definite D call. CDR1 and CDR2 (germline): SGHNT, YYREEE (reference sequence). The V and J ends lost 3 bases and 0 bases respectively, with 4 bases between them. This CDR3 is built from 13 residues. The CDR3 protein is CASSYSSGNTIYF. The CDR3 bases are TGTGCCAGCAGCTACAGCTCTGGAAACACCATATATTTT.

The chain uses TRBV2 and TRBJ2-7; D not resolved. The CDR3 length is 14 residues. The V end was cut by 4 bases, the J end by 0 bases, with 10 bases between. In germline, CDR1 is SNHLY, CDR2 FYNNEI. The CDR3 region is CASSVSQTSYEQYF. CDR3 nucleotide sequence: TGTGCCAGCAGTGTGTCACAGACCTCCTACGAGCAGTACTTC. The full variable domain, with the rest looked up from reference TRBV2 and TRBJ2-7, is EPEVTQTPSHQVTQMGQEVILRCVPISNHLYFYWYRQILGQKVEFLVSFYNNEISEKSEIFDDQFSVERPDGSNFTLKIRSTKLEDSAMYFCASSVSQTSYEQYFGPGTRLTVT.

V gene TRBV6-1 combines with J gene TRBJ1-4; no clear D gene. The CDR3 is 13 amino acids. Germline lookup yields CDR1 MNHNS and CDR2 SASEGT. V was clipped by 4 bases and J by 17 bases, with 20 bases between them. The CDR3 region is CASSVDIRGLGFF. CDR3 DNA: TGTGCCAGCAGTGTGGATATTAGAGGGCTAGGTTTTTTT.

The chain links TRBV6-1 to TRBJ2-5; 7 bases align to TRBD1. CDR3 length: 14 amino acids. Trimming cost V 6 bases and J 2 bases; bases outside gene matches: 6. Germline V CDR1 and CDR2: MNHNS, SASEGT. The CDR3 DNA reads TGTGCCAGCAGCCTGACAGGGAATCAAGAGACCCAGTACTTC. Translated: CASSLTGNQETQYF.

The chain joins TRBV6-1 to TRBJ1-2; D gene ambiguous. Trimming took 8 bases from V and 5 from J, leaving 15 bases between them. The CDR3 has 13 residues. Germline V gives CDR1 MNHNS, CDR2 SASEGT. This CDR3 is CASAPSSMYGYTF. The CDR3 region has the DNA TGTGCCAGCGCACCTTCAAGCATGTATGGCTACACCTTC.

The chain has TRBV6-1 and TRBJ1-1; the match to TRBD1 covers 12 bases. The CDR3 covers 17 residues. The V gene's germline CDR1 is MNHNS and CDR2 SASEGT. With V trimmed by 4 bases and J by 3 bases, 9 bases remained unmatched. The CDR3 DNA is TGTGCCAGCAGTGGACCGGGACAGGGGGCTTTCGACACTGAAGCTTTCTTT. This gives the protein CASSGPGQGAFDTEAFF.

This clonotype was seen only a few times. The chain links TRBV20-1 to TRBJ1-3; 12 nucleotides match TRBD1. Germline V CDR1 and CDR2: DFQATT, SNEGSKA (reference sequence). The CDR3 contains 16 residues. J lost 2 bases, V lost 5 bases, and 7 bases had no gene match. CDR3 amino acids: CSALVGDRGPGNTIYF. The CDR3 bases are TGCAGTGCTCTAGTTGGGGACAGGGGGCCTGGAAACACCATATATTTT.

This clonotype was observed a few times. The chain uses TRBV7-2 and TRBJ1-2; TRBD1 matches at 7 bases. V lost 7 bases and J lost 3; bases outside the gene matches: 8. This CDR3 has 14 residues. CDR1 and CDR2 (germline): SGHTA, FQGNSA. CDR3 protein: CASNPWDSDYGYTF. CDR3 nucleotide sequence: TGTGCCAGCAATCCTTGGGACAGCGACTATGGCTACACCTTC.

The V call is TRBV27, the J call TRBJ1-6; D uncertain. The length of the CDR3 is 15 residues. V gave up 2 bases and J gave up 5 bases, with 10 bases separating them. Germline CDR1 is MNHEY and CDR2 is SMNVEV (reference sequence). The CDR3 nucleotides read TGTGCCAGCAGTTTACTGCCAGTTAATAATTCACCCCTCCACTTT. This sequence encodes CASSLLPVNNSPLHF.

The rearrangement links TRBV11-2 to TRBJ2-5; no reliable D call. Trimming pared 5 bases from V and 5 bases from J, leaving 9 bases between. CDR1 and CDR2 from the germline V gene are SGHAT and FQNNGV. The CDR3 runs 12 residues. CDR3 DNA sequence: TGTGCCAGCAGCCCTTCGTGGGAGACCCAGTACTTC. Amino acids: CASSPSWETQYF.

This clonotype was detected only a few times. The CDR3 region is CASSLAARGNYGYTF. In DNA, the CDR3 is TGTGCCAGCAGCTTAGCCGCCAGGGGTAACTATGGCTACACCTTC. The chain links TRBV7-8 to TRBJ1-2, with a possible D match to TRBD1 (6 bases). Germline assignment: CDR1 SGHVS and CDR2 FQNEAQ. V lost 0 bases, J lost 1 base, and 9 bases lay in between. This CDR3 comprises 15 residues.